These 2 T cell receptor beta chains originate from one sample sequenced in a study of memory CD4+ T cells and cytomegalovirus serostatus. Clones were read by immunoSEQ multiplex PCR, and TCRdb kept only the in-frame ones, dropping some. Here the sample spans approximately 44,000 clones, 76% being singletons. The sort gate was single viable CD3+CD4+CD8-CD45RO+ cells for memory CD4+ T cells. The sequenced sample was memory CD4+ T cells from blood. The source is an adult in good health and CMV-seronegative.

The chain links TRBV28 to TRBJ1-1, with 12 bases lining up with TRBD1. Germline trimming cut 7 bases from V and 5 bases from J; bases unmatched to any gene: 11. CDR3 length: 16 residues. Germline assignment: CDR1 MDHEN and CDR2 SYDVKM. The CDR3: CASKGQGAGFITEAFF. The CDR3 coding sequence is TGTGCCAGCAAGGGACAGGGGGCGGGTTTTATAACTGAAGCTTTCTTT. The entire variable domain, with the rest obtained from reference TRBV28 and TRBJ1-1, is as follows: DVKVTQSSRYLVKRTGEKVFLECVQDMDHENMFWYRQDPGLGLRLIYFSYDVKMKEKGDIPEGYSVSREKKERFSLILESASTNQTSMYLCASKGQGAGFITEAFFGQGTRLTVV.

The chain employs TRBV15 and TRBJ1-5; D possibly corresponds to TRBD1 (5 bases). The CDR3 contains 17 residues. V was cut by 0 bases and J by 4 bases, with 16 bases left in between. Germline V gene sequence: CDR1 LNHNV, CDR2 YYDKDF (reference sequence). Here the CDR3 DNA reads TGTGCCACCAGCAGAGAACCTGGGACGGAACCAAATCAGCCCCAGCATTTT. Its protein is CATSREPGTEPNQPQHF.